This T cell receptor beta chain was captured in a study of blood T cell repertoires in COVID-19. Study details: Material from acute and convalescent COVID-19 was sourced from the United States, Italy and Spain. PBMCs, B-cell-depleted T cells, or T cells were the source of the cDNA or gDNA that made up the material.

In the study's own analysis: Estimates of nucleated cell counts were drawn from the amplification of reference gene primers. Clones were read by immunoSEQ multiplex PCR, and TCRdb kept only the in-frame ones, dropping some. V and J calls and clone size are those listed in that table; D and trimming were worked out from the DNA. The sample has more than 20,000 clones; 65% to 80% are singletons. This clone has just a few counts. The CDR3 length is 18 residues. J is TRBJ1-6 and V is TRBV21-1; TRBD1, as called in the table, went unchecked against the DNA. TRBV21-1 is annotated as a pseudogene. The receptor's source is a human donor in a cohort sampled during active or convalescent COVID-19. The sequenced material came from peripheral blood. For the CDR3, the DNA is TGTGCCAGCAGCAAACAATCAGGGGCCCCTGTCTATAATTCACCCCTCCACTTT. Amino acids: CASSKQSGAPVYNSPLHF.